This T cell receptor (beta chain) came from a study of blood T cell repertoires in COVID-19. Study context: T cells, B-cell-depleted T cells, or PBMCs provided the cDNA or gDNA that served as material.

Original handling: Nucleated cell counts were estimated from reference gene primer amplification. Clones were sequenced by immunoSEQ multiplex PCR, and TCRdb holds only the in-frame ones, with some missing. V, J and clone size are those of that table, while D and trimming were read from the DNA. The sample includes around 140,000 clones, 85% to 90% of them seen just once. This clone has just a few counts. The clonotype originates from a man aged 55 to 70 with active or convalescent COVID-19. Sequenced input: peripheral blood.

The CDR3, as DNA: TGTGCCACGCGCATGAGGCTGGCCACTGAAGCTTTCTTT. Protein: CATRMRLATEAFF. The chain is built from TRBV6-5 and TRBJ1-1, with D unresolved. Between the trimmed V and J ends, which lost 10 bases and 4 bases, there was a span of 16 bases. Germline CDR1 reads MNHEY; CDR2 reads SVGAGI. The CDR3 is made up of 13 amino acids.